The 32 T cell receptor beta chains below were found in one sample sequenced in a study of shared clonotypes between healthy human individuals. Assay: immunoSEQ multiplex PCR; the TCRdb copy retains only in-frame clones and omits some. The data hold about 480,000 clones, with 60% to 80% observed a single time. The sequencing input was PBMCs. The receptors originated from a woman in her forties in good health. Some clones in this sample may be carry-over from other donors' samples.

The rearrangement links TRBV5-1 to TRBJ2-7; D may be TRBD1 (5 bases). From germline, CDR1 is SGHRS and CDR2 YFSETQ. The CDR3 sequence is 14 residues long. Trimming cost V 0 bases and J 5 bases, with 12 bases left between them. The DNA of the CDR3 is TGCGCCAGCAGCTTGGGACAGAGCATCGACGAGCAGTACTTC. Its translation is CASSLGQSIDEQYF.

The chain's CDR3 is CASSQEDDGGYEQYF. CDR3 DNA sequence: TGCGCCAGCAGCCAAGAAGATGACGGGGGGTACGAGCAGTACTTC. The chain joins TRBV4-1 to TRBJ2-5; 7 positions match TRBD2. The DNA end lines up better with TRBJ2-7; the J call may be wrong. The CDR3 extends over 15 amino acids. In germline, CDR1 is MGHRA, CDR2 YSYEKL.

On this clone itself: A far larger clone is off by one base, so a read error is likely. The chain couples TRBV6-6 to TRBJ2-2; weak D call: TRBD2 (5 bases). Germline assignment: CDR1 MNHNY and CDR2 SVGAGI (reference sequence). There are 15 residues in the CDR3. The CDR3 nucleotides read TGTGCCAGCACCACCGCACAGACCAACACCGGGGAGCTGCTTTTT. This codes for CASTTAQTNTGELLF.

The chain employs TRBV6-1 and TRBJ1-2, with 9 bases aligning to TRBD1. With V trimmed by 3 bases and J by 2 bases, 4 bases remained unmatched. Germline-derived CDR1 and CDR2 are MNHNS and SASEGT. The CDR3 has 15 residues. The CDR3 nucleotides read TGTGCCAGCAGTGAGGGGACAGGGATGAACTATGGCTACACCTTC. Translation: CASSEGTGMNYGYTF.

V gene TRBV4-3 combines with J gene TRBJ2-1; 7 bases fit TRBD2. V lost 4 bases to trimming and J lost 1 base; unmatched junction nucleotides: 13. The length of the CDR3 is 18 residues. Germline V lookup: CDR1 LGHNA, CDR2 YSLEER. The CDR3 reads CASSPLPAGDESYNEQFF. The CDR3 bases are TGCGCCAGCAGCCCCCTCCCCGCGGGGGATGAGTCCTACAATGAGCAGTTCTTC.

The V and J genes are TRBV5-6 and TRBJ1-2; 10 nucleotides line up with TRBD1. The V gene's germline CDR1 is SGHDT and CDR2 YYEEEE. J lost 6 bases, V lost 4 bases, and 3 bases had no gene match. This CDR3 has 13 residues. CDR3 nucleotide sequence: TGTGCCAGCAGCGTAGACAGGGGGCATGGCTACACCTTC. Amino acids: CASSVDRGHGYTF.

The gene calls are TRBV15 and TRBJ2-7, with TRBD1 as a possible D gene (6 bases). Germline values: CDR1 LNHNV, CDR2 YYDKDF (reference sequence). Deletions cut 2 bases from V and 3 bases from J, with 14 bases between. The CDR3 spans 15 residues. CDR3 bases: TGTGCCACCAGCAGATCTCAGGGGTTTATCTACGAGCAGTACTTC. Encoded protein: CATSRSQGFIYEQYF.

The V and J genes are TRBV18 and TRBJ2-3; 10 nucleotides line up with TRBD1. Germline V lookup: CDR1 KGHSH, CDR2 LQKENI. Germline trimming cut 6 bases from V and 2 bases from J; bases unmatched to any gene: 8. This CDR3 has 16 residues. The DNA of the CDR3 is TGTGCCAGCTCGCCGACAGGGGGCACGACCACAGATACGCAGTATTTT. This encodes CASSPTGGTTTDTQYF.

The rearrangement joins TRBV5-1 to TRBJ2-7; 8 nucleotides line up with TRBD1. Germline CDR1 SGHRS, CDR2 YFSETQ. V shed 4 bases and J 10 bases; nucleotides not matched to a gene: 13. The CDR3 consists of 14 residues. CDR3 coding DNA: TGCGCCAGCAGCGTCGGGACAGGAGTTTTGTTACAGTACTTC. It is translated as CASSVGTGVLLQYF.

This clone was observed once. The chain has TRBV28 and TRBJ2-3; D is ambiguous. CDR1 MDHEN and CDR2 SYDVKM come from the germline V gene. V was cut by 6 bases and J by 2 bases, with 15 bases left in between. The CDR3 runs 15 residues. CDR3 nucleotide sequence: TGTGCCAGCAGGCCTGCCCGGAGATACACAGATACGCAGTATTTT. This gives the protein CASRPARRYTDTQYF.

The chain carries TRBV18 and TRBJ1-1; the match to TRBD1 covers 7 bases. The CDR3 sequence is 16 residues long. The V segment lost 1 base and the J segment 0 bases; nucleotides outside the gene matches: 5. Germline V CDR1 and CDR2: KGHSH, LQKENI. The CDR3: CASSPLAGGLNTEAFF. CDR3 coding DNA: TGTGCCAGCTCACCACTGGCAGGGGGGTTGAACACTGAAGCTTTCTTT.

With regard to this clone: A single base is all that separates this from a far larger clone, so a read error is likely. Distinct nucleotide sequences in the sample also encode this CDR3. This chain links TRBV9 with TRBJ2-1, with 9 bases lining up with TRBD2. Germline V lookup: CDR1 SGDLS, CDR2 YYNGEE. This CDR3 spans 15 amino acids. With V trimmed by 2 bases and J by 0 bases, 0 bases remained unmatched. The CDR3 bases are TGTGCCAGCAGCGTTAGCGGGAGCTCCTACAATGAGCAGTTCTTC. Translating it yields CASSVSGSSYNEQFF.

The rearrangement links TRBV15 to TRBJ2-2, with 7 bases lining up with TRBD1. This CDR3 comprises 13 residues. Germline V gives CDR1 LNHNV, CDR2 YYDKDF (reference sequence). After removal of 6 bases from V and 4 bases from J, the junction contained 2 bases not matched to a gene. CDR3 sequence reads: CATRQGSTGELFF. The CDR3 region has the DNA TGTGCCACCAGACAGGGGTCCACCGGGGAGCTGTTTTTT.

Only one count was recorded for this clone. The chain employs TRBV4-1 and TRBJ2-1; 7 bases are shared with TRBD1. The V segment lost 0 bases and the J segment 4 bases; nucleotides outside the gene matches: 6. The CDR3 runs to 16 residues. Germline lookup yields CDR1 MGHRA and CDR2 YSYEKL. As DNA, the CDR3 is TGCGCCAGCAGCCAAGATGACAGGGTACTTTACAATGAGCAGTTCTTC. It specifies CASSQDDRVLYNEQFF.

The chain carries TRBV10-2 and TRBJ2-5; D unclear. The J call is uncertain, as TRBJ2-7 better fits the DNA end. CDR3 length equals 13 residues. CDR1 and CDR2 (germline): WSHSY, SAAADI. CDR3 region: CASSGAETYEQYF. The DNA for the CDR3 is TGCGCCAGCAGTGGGGCAGAAACCTACGAGCAGTACTTC.

The sample holds a few counts of this clone. The chain is built from TRBV14 and TRBJ1-1; no firm D call. The CDR3 is 13 amino acids. Germline V gene lookup returns CDR1 SGHDN and CDR2 FVKESK. Deletions cut 1 base from V and 0 bases from J, with 3 bases between. The CDR3 nucleotides are TGTGCCAGCAGCCAAGTTGTGAACACTGAAGCTTTCTTT. This encodes CASSQVVNTEAFF.

The chain carries TRBV9 and TRBJ1-5; maybe TRBD1 (6 bases). Germline CDR1 reads SGDLS; CDR2 reads YYNGEE. Trimming left V 0 bases short and J 0 bases short, with 10 bases between. This CDR3 comprises 16 residues. Here the CDR3 DNA reads TGTGCCAGCAGCGTAGGGGCAGGGGATAGCAATCAGCCCCAGCATTTT. Encoded protein: CASSVGAGDSNQPQHF.

This clone was seen at least ten times. This chain links TRBV7-9 with TRBJ1-2; D is ambiguous. Germline V gene lookup returns CDR1 SEHNR and CDR2 FQNEAQ (reference sequence). V lost 2 bases and J 8 bases, leaving 6 bases between the germline ends. The CDR3 extends over 11 amino acids. CDR3 sequence: CASSLSRGYTF. The CDR3 region has the DNA TGTGCCAGCAGCTTATCCCGGGGCTACACCTTC.

The V and J genes are TRBV28 and TRBJ2-3, with D maybe TRBD2 (6 bases). The ends were cut back, 2 bases at V and 3 bases at J, with 9 bases in the middle. Per the germline V gene, CDR1 is MDHEN and CDR2 is SYDVKM. The CDR3 covers 14 residues. CDR3 residues: CASSLTTRTDTQYF. In nucleotides, the CDR3 is TGTGCCAGCAGTTTAACGACTAGGACAGATACGCAGTATTTT.

The J gene is TRBJ2-5, the V gene TRBV2, with 7 bases lining up with TRBD2. V shed 7 bases and J 3 bases; nucleotides not matched to a gene: 5. CDR3 length equals 13 residues. CDR1 SNHLY and CDR2 FYNNEI come from the germline V gene. CDR3 sequence: CASNRDYEETQYF. In DNA form, the CDR3 reads TGTGCCAGCAACCGGGACTACGAAGAGACCCAGTACTTC.

The chain has TRBV27 and TRBJ2-5; D uncertain. The CDR3 has 14 residues. With 3 bases removed from V and 1 base from J, the gap between germline ends came to 9 bases. Per the germline V gene, CDR1 is MNHEY and CDR2 is SMNVEV (reference sequence). CDR3 in DNA: TGTGCCAGCAGTTTCTTGGAATTCCAAGAGACCCAGTACTTC. Amino acid sequence: CASSFLEFQETQYF.

This clone was seen a handful of times. The CDR3 protein is CASSEQPNEKLFF. In DNA form, the CDR3 reads TGTGCCAGCAGTGAACAGCCTAATGAAAAACTGTTTTTT. The rearrangement joins TRBV6-1 to TRBJ1-4; D ambiguous. Germline-derived CDR1 and CDR2 are MNHNS and SASEGT. The CDR3 length is 13 residues. Trimming shortened V by 2 bases and J by 3 bases, and 4 bases separated the two germline ends.

As regards this clone: In the same sample, other DNA sequences code for this CDR3. The chain combines TRBV15 with TRBJ1-3, with 9 bases fitting TRBD1. This CDR3 has 16 amino acids. Germline-derived CDR1 and CDR2 are LNHNV and YYDKDF (reference sequence). V lost 3 bases, J lost 0 bases, and 3 bases stayed unmatched. Here the CDR3 DNA reads TGTGCCACCAGCAGGGACAGGGGTTACTCTGGAAACACCATATATTTT. This encodes CATSRDRGYSGNTIYF.

The genes are TRBV28 and TRBJ2-7; 7 nucleotides agree with TRBD2. In germline, CDR1 is MDHEN, CDR2 SYDVKM. V gave up 6 bases and J gave up 5 bases; unmatched junction bases: 4. This CDR3 comprises 12 residues. CDR3 DNA sequence: TGTGCCAGCAGCAAGCGGGACGACGAGCAGTACTTC. Its translation: CASSKRDDEQYF.

CDR3 in DNA: TGCGCCAGCAGCCCGAGAACAGGAGCCACAGATACGCAGTATTTT. Residues: CASSPRTGATDTQYF. This chain links TRBV4-3 with TRBJ2-3; TRBD1 is a possible D gene (5 bases). Germline CDR1 reads LGHNA; CDR2 reads YSLEER. This CDR3 comprises 15 residues. Trimming took off 4 bases at V and 2 bases at J, with 13 bases between the two ends.

J is TRBJ2-6 and V is TRBV6-4; no firm D call. CDR1 MRHNA and CDR2 SNTAGT come from the germline V gene. The CDR3 contains 14 residues. The V gene lost 4 bases and the J gene lost 2 bases, with 6 bases spanning the gap. The CDR3 DNA sequence: TGTGCCAGCAGTGCGTTGGCTGGGGCCAACGTCCTGACTTTC. Encoded protein: CASSALAGANVLTF.

The chain has TRBV6-6 and TRBJ2-2, with a weak D call TRBD1 (6 bases). Looked up from germline, CDR1 is MNHNY and CDR2 is SVGAGI (reference sequence). The length of the CDR3 is 16 residues. With 4 bases removed from V and 0 bases from J, the gap between germline ends came to 12 bases. DNA of the CDR3: TGTGCCAGCAGTTTCCCCGGGACAACGAACACCGGGGAGCTGTTTTTT. This encodes CASSFPGTTNTGELFF.

In the case of this clone: Other DNA sequences from this sample encode an identical CDR3 as well. The genes are TRBV19 and TRBJ2-7, with 9 bases matching TRBD2. Losses at the gene ends were 4 bases for V and 7 bases for J; bases not matched to a gene: 5. This CDR3 comprises 13 residues. The germline V gene has CDR1 LNHDA and CDR2 SQIVND (reference sequence). CDR3 loop: CASSSGRALEQYF. In DNA, the CDR3 is TGTGCCAGTAGTAGCGGGAGGGCCCTTGAGCAGTACTTC.

The chain uses TRBV16 and TRBJ1-1; TRBD1 agrees at 7 bases. The V segment lost 4 bases and the J segment 5 bases; nucleotides outside the gene matches: 10. The CDR3 has 15 residues. Germline assignment: CDR1 KGHSY and CDR2 FQNENV. CDR3 protein: CASSPSRPGGTEAFF. The CDR3 coding sequence is TGTGCCAGCAGCCCCTCACGCCCAGGGGGGACTGAAGCTTTCTTT.

The V gene is TRBV9, the J gene TRBJ2-7; D is perhaps TRBD1 (6 bases). CDR3 length: 19 amino acids. CDR1 and CDR2 from the germline V gene are SGDLS and YYNGEE. The V end was cut by 4 bases, the J end by 6 bases, with 32 bases between. CDR3 sequence (DNA): TGTGCCAGCAGCCCCAATTTGGTTAGGTGGGGGCTTCTGGGCGGCGAGCAGTACTTC. This encodes CASSPNLVRWGLLGGEQYF.

The table lists this clone with a few counts. V usage is TRBV18 and J usage is TRBJ2-4, with TRBD1 matching over 8 bases. Germline CDR1 is KGHSH and CDR2 is LQKENI. The CDR3 covers 16 residues. The J segment lost 5 bases and the V segment lost 0 bases, leaving 6 bases of the junction unmatched. The CDR3 DNA reads as TGTGCCAGCTCACCACCCGGACAGGGCGGGGAAAACATTCAGTACTTC. This gives the protein CASSPPGQGGENIQYF. Based on the CDR3 plus reference TRBV18 and TRBJ2-4, the full variable domain is NAGVMQNPRHLVRRRGQEARLRCSPMKGHSHVYWYRQLPEEGLKFMVYLQKENIIDESGMPKERFSAEFPKEGPSILRIQQVVRGDSAAYFCASSPPGQGGENIQYFGAGTRLSVL.

In this sample, this clone turned up once. A junction end diverges from the germline sequence, so it may reflect a read error. This chain joins TRBV7-7 and TRBJ2-5, with 7 bases lining up with TRBD2. The CDR3 runs 15 residues. Germline V gives CDR1 SSHAT, CDR2 FNYEAQ (reference sequence). CDR3 amino acids: CASSLGGRAGETQYF. The CDR3 DNA is TGTGCTAGCAGCTTAGGTGGGAGGGCCGGAGAGACCCAGTACTTC.